The source of this T cell receptor (beta chain) is a study of blood T cell repertoires in COVID-19. About the research overall: Acute and convalescent COVID-19 samples came from the United States, Italy and Spain. PBMCs, B-cell-depleted T cells, or T cells were the source of the cDNA or gDNA that made up the material.

Repertoires were generated with immunoSEQ multiplex PCR, while TCRdb's copy carries only in-frame clones and drops some. Altogether around 250,000 clones are present, roughly 86% being singletons, with the ten largest covering around 0.7%. The sequence was collected from a human donor in a cohort sampled during active COVID-19. Sequencing was done on a sample of peripheral blood.

In nucleotides, the CDR3 is TGTGCCTGGTCCGAACAAAACTATGGCTACACCTTC. Translated: CAWSEQNYGYTF. The chain joins TRBV30 to TRBJ1-2; D gene ambiguous. The CDR3 is made up of 12 amino acids. Germline CDR1 and CDR2: GTSNPN and SVGIG (reference sequence). The germline V and J ends were trimmed by 5 bases and 2 bases, with 9 bases remaining between them. Drawing the rest from reference TRBV30 and TRBJ1-2, the complete variable domain is SQTIHQWPATLVQPVGSPLSLECTVEGTSNPNLYWYRQAAGRGLQLLFYSVGIGQISSEVPQNLSASRPQDRQFILSSKKLLLSDSGFYLCAWSEQNYGYTFGSGTRLTVV.